A selection of T cell receptor beta chains follows, all from one sample in a study of graft-versus-host responses after intestinal transplantation. Clones were sequenced by immunoSEQ multiplex PCR, and TCRdb holds only the in-frame ones, with some missing. This repertoire shows 35,000 to 45,000 clones, about nine tenths found once; its top ten account for less than 8.5%. Sequencing was performed on PBMCs, taken roughly 270 days after transplant. The receptors derive from a human patient who received an intestinal transplant, so some T cells may come from the graft donor. CDR3s include the opening cysteine and the closing phenylalanine or tryptophan. The D gene is left open where the match is weak. Rows give clone size only sometimes, using once, few, many, or a class for an expanded clone.

TRBJ2-5 . . TRBV7-9 CASSFLVDQETQYF TGTGCCAGCAGCTTCCTGGTTGACCAAGAGACCCAGTACTTC
TRBJ1-2 . . TRBV5-4 CASSLGGGVYTF TGTGCCAGCAGCCTAGGTGGGGGTGTCTACACCTTC
TRBJ1-6 TRBD1 once TRBV4-1 CASSQSQGASNSPLHF TGCGCCAGCAGCCAATCGCAGGGGGCAAGTAATTCACCCCTCCACTTT
TRBJ2-5 . . TRBV5-1 CASSLGVAEETQYF TGCGCCAGCAGCTTGGGGGTTGCAGAAGAGACCCAGTACTTC
TRBJ1-5 . . TRBV5-8 CASSLEWDQPQHF TGTGCCAGCAGCTTGGAATGGGATCAGCCCCAGCATTTT
TRBJ2-5 . . TRBV11-2 CASSLDRGKTQYF TGTGCCAGCAGCTTAGATCGGGGAAAGACCCAGTACTTC
TRBJ1-1 . . TRBV29-1 CSVEDDAGNTEAFF TGCAGCGTTGAAGATGATGCGGGGAACACTGAAGCTTTCTTT
TRBJ2-1 TRBD1 . TRBV6-1 CASSESGFGTVNEQFF TGTGCCAGCAGTGAAAGTGGGTTTGGGACAGTCAATGAGCAGTTCTTC
TRBJ2-7 TRBD1 . TRBV6-5 CASAPGQGRSYEQYF TGTGCCAGCGCCCCGGGACAGGGACGGAGCTACGAGCAGTACTTC
TRBJ2-2 . . TRBV11-2 CASSLATTHWGGELFF TGTGCCAGCAGCTTAGCTACCACCCACTGGGGCGGGGAGCTGTTTTTT
TRBJ2-3 TRBD2 . TRBV27 CASSWGGVATDTQYF TGTGCCAGCAGTTGGGGGGGGGTAGCCACAGATACGCAGTATTTT
TRBJ1-1 . many TRBV11-2 CASSLVRGDKRPEAFF TGTGCCAGCAGCTTGGTCCGGGGCGACAAGAGGCCTGAAGCTTTCTTT
TRBJ2-1 . . TRBV9 CASSVGLSYNEQFF TGTGCCAGCAGCGTAGGACTCTCCTACAATGAGCAGTTCTTC
TRBJ2-5 TRBD2 . TRBV7-7 CASSLGLAGGKETQYF TGTGCCAGCAGCTTAGGCCTGGCGGGGGGAAAAGAGACCCAGTACTTC